The clone carrying this TCR beta chain was seen ten or more times. This record belongs to a study of T-cell reconstitution after alpha-beta-depleted transplantation in children. During its preparation, the TCRbeta library received unique molecular identifiers. TCRdb fed the PCR reads into MiXCR, producing one record per CDR3 protein. The sample holds about 230,000 distinct CDR3 sequences, around 11% seen once. The source material was PBMCs from the stem cell graft donor, sampled from the stem cell graft. This sequence originates from a human donor who donated a stem cell graft to a child with acute lymphoblastic leukemia.

The CDR3 DNA follows: TGTGCCAGCAGCCGTAAGGGGGATCAACCGGGGGAGCTGTTTTTT. It specifies CASSRKGDQPGELFF. The gene calls are TRBV11-2 and TRBJ2-2, with D possibly being TRBD1 (6 bases). From germline, CDR1 is SGHAT and CDR2 FQNNGV. The CDR3 consists of 15 residues. The V gene lost 5 bases and the J gene lost 8 bases, with 18 bases spanning the gap. The variable domain in full, completed from reference TRBV11-2 and TRBJ2-2, reads EAGVAQSPRYKIIEKRQSVAFWCNPISGHATLYWYQQILGQGPKLLIQFQNNGVVDDSQLPKDRFSAERLKGVDSTLKIQPAKLEDSAVYLCASSRKGDQPGELFFGEGSRLTVL.